The 4 T cell receptor beta chains presented below share a single source sample, sequenced in a study of cytomegalovirus exposure and HLA in healthy donors. In the PCR, 60 Vbeta and 13 Jbeta primers were used. Clones were sequenced by immunoSEQ multiplex PCR, and TCRdb holds only the in-frame ones, with some missing. This table holds about 160,000 clones, 80% to 90% found once. What was sequenced was PBMCs. All receptors derive from a man in his late teens or twenties in good health and CMV-seronegative.

The chain employs TRBV6-5 and TRBJ2-7; TRBD2 aligns across 7 bases. Losses at the gene ends were 1 base for V and 4 bases for J; bases not matched to a gene: 10. This CDR3 region has 16 residues. Germline V gene sequence: CDR1 MNHEY, CDR2 SVGAGI. The CDR3, as DNA: TGTGCCAGCAGTTACTGGTCAGCGGGACGGATTTACGAGCAGTACTTC. Residues: CASSYWSAGRIYEQYF.

The V call is TRBV28, the J call TRBJ1-1; 8 bases align to TRBD1. CDR3 size: 14 residues. Germline CDR1 MDHEN, CDR2 SYDVKM. Germline trimming cut 10 bases from V and 5 bases from J; bases unmatched to any gene: 12. The CDR3 DNA reads as TGTGCCATCCGACAGGGGACGGGGCAGACTGAAGCTTTCTTT. Its translation is CAIRQGTGQTEAFF.

This chain links TRBV4-3 with TRBJ1-4; TRBD1 might be the D (6 bases). This CDR3 is built from 15 residues. The V end lost 0 bases, the J end lost 8 bases, and 13 bases lay between the germline ends. The germline CDR1 and CDR2 sequences are LGHNA and YSLEER. This CDR3 is CASSQDHRVDEKLFF. CDR3 nucleotide sequence: TGCGCCAGCAGCCAAGATCACAGGGTAGACGAAAAACTGTTTTTT.

The J gene is TRBJ2-1, the V gene TRBV7-3, with D hard to call. Trimming cost V 0 bases and J 0 bases, with 9 bases left between them. This CDR3 has 16 amino acids. In germline, CDR1 is SGHTA, CDR2 FQGTGA. CDR3 residues: CASSLTPLGSYNEQFF. The CDR3 DNA reads TGTGCCAGCAGCTTAACGCCCCTCGGCTCCTACAATGAGCAGTTCTTC.